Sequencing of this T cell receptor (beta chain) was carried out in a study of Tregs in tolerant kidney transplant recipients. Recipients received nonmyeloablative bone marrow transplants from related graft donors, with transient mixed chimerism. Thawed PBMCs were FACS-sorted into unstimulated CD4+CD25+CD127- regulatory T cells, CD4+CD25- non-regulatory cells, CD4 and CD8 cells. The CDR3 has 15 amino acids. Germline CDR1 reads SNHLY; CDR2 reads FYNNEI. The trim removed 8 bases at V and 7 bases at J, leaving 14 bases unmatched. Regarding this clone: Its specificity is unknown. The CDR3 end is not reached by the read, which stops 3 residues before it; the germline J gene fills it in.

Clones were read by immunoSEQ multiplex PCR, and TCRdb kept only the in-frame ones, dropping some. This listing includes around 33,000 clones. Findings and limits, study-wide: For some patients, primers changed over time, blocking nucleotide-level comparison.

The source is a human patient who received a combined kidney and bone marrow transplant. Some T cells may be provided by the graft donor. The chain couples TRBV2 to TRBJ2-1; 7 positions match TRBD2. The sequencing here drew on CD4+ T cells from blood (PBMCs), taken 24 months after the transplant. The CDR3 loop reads CASLFRLGGANEQFF. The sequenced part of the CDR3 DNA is TGTGCCAGCCTCTTTCGTTTGGGAGGGGCTAATGAG.